Below, 12 T cell receptor beta chains from the same sample are listed, as sequenced in a study of radiation and T cells in renal cell carcinoma. The assay was immunoSEQ multiplex PCR, and TCRdb's table has in-frame clones only and misses some. Found here are fewer than 80,000 clones, roughly 83% of them singletons; the top ten hold around 2.5%. The time point: blood 4 weeks post-SBRT, at nephrectomy. Treatment meaning: 15 Gy SBRT to primary tumor, nephrectomy 4 weeks later. Here the sequenced sample was blood, taken from a patient whose treatment included radiotherapy and nephrectomy. These receptors were taken from a woman in her sixties or seventies with renal cell carcinoma.

In its sample, this clone was seen a few times. This rearrangement joins TRBV28 to TRBJ1-5; a weak D match, TRBD1 (5 bases). V was pared by 0 bases and J by 3 bases, with 12 bases between. Germline-derived CDR1 and CDR2 are MDHEN and SYDVKM. The CDR3 extends over 16 amino acids. The CDR3, as DNA: TGTGCCAGCAGTTTATGGGGGGGATTCGACAATCAGCCCCAGCATTTT. It is translated as CASSLWGGFDNQPQHF.

This chain connects TRBV2 to TRBJ1-2; 7 positions match TRBD1. The CDR3 is 14 residues long. Per germline, CDR1 SNHLY and CDR2 FYNNEI. The J segment lost 4 bases and the V segment lost 3 bases, leaving 5 bases of the junction unmatched. CDR3 residues: CASSEGQLIYGYTF. The CDR3, as DNA: TGTGCCAGCAGTGAGGGACAGCTTATCTATGGCTACACCTTC.

The chain uses TRBV27 and TRBJ2-1; the match to TRBD1 covers 9 bases. This CDR3 spans 15 amino acids. Per germline, CDR1 MNHEY and CDR2 SMNVEV (reference sequence). With V trimmed by 3 bases and J by 7 bases, 7 bases remained unmatched. Here the CDR3 DNA reads TGTGCCAGCAGTTTTACAGGGGGCAATTGGAATGAGCAGTTCTTC. Translated, it gives CASSFTGGNWNEQFF.

J is TRBJ1-1 and V is TRBV5-6, with D possibly TRBD1 on 6 matching bases. Germline assignment: CDR1 SGHDT and CDR2 YYEEEE. The CDR3 contains 15 residues. Trimming cost V 3 bases and J 1 base, with 13 bases left between them. In nucleotides, the CDR3 is TGTGCCAGCAGCTCCGGGGGGCGGTCGAACACTGAAGCTTTCTTT. This translates into CASSSGGRSNTEAFF.

The CDR3 spells CASSQDGVLTGNGYTF. In nucleotides, the CDR3 is TGCGCCAGCAGCCAAGACGGTGTCCTAACAGGTAATGGCTACACCTTC. The J gene is TRBJ1-2, the V gene TRBV4-1, with D possibly TRBD1 on 5 matching bases. V was clipped by 0 bases and J by 6 bases, with 17 bases between them. Germline assignment: CDR1 MGHRA and CDR2 YSYEKL. CDR3 length: 16 amino acids.

This chain uses TRBV18 with TRBJ2-3; 7 bases are a match to TRBD1. The CDR3 spans 15 residues. Unmatched junction bases numbered 6, after V lost 1 base and J lost 5 bases. Germline loops: CDR1 KGHSH, CDR2 LQKENI. As DNA, the CDR3 is TGTGCCAGCTCACCACAAGACAGGGTCATAGATACGCAGTATTTT. Translation: CASSPQDRVIDTQYF.

The V and J genes are TRBV7-9 and TRBJ1-1; D is undetermined. The CDR3 runs to 13 residues. Germline V gene sequence: CDR1 SEHNR, CDR2 FQNEAQ (reference sequence). Trimming stripped 3 bases from V and 3 bases from J, with 8 bases between. CDR3 sequence: CASSLDPDTEAFF. CDR3 coding DNA: TGTGCCAGCAGCTTGGATCCCGACACTGAAGCTTTCTTT.

The rearrangement links TRBV6-5 to TRBJ1-1; D not certain. The CDR3 is made up of 11 amino acids. V lost 8 bases, J lost 10 bases, and 14 bases lay in between. The germline V gene has CDR1 MNHEY and CDR2 SVGAGI. CDR3 sequence reads: CASGNGRGAFF. DNA for the CDR3: TGTGCCAGCGGGAATGGAAGAGGAGCTTTCTTT.

V is TRBV30 and J is TRBJ2-3; D possibly corresponds to TRBD2 (6 bases). The CDR3 totals 14 residues. V was clipped by 2 bases and J by 0 bases, with 9 bases between them. CDR1 and CDR2 from the germline V gene are GTSNPN and SVGIG (reference sequence). The CDR3 region has the DNA TGTGCCTGGAGTAGGAGCGGGAGCACAGATACGCAGTATTTT. Translated, it gives CAWSRSGSTDTQYF.

This chain joins TRBV7-9 and TRBJ2-7; TRBD1 agrees at 7 bases. The CDR3 runs 15 residues. The germline V gene has CDR1 SEHNR and CDR2 FQNEAQ (reference sequence). J lost 5 bases, V lost 3 bases, and 10 bases had no gene match. The CDR3 protein is CASSLPLTGSDEQYF. In nucleotides, the CDR3 is TGTGCCAGCAGCTTGCCCCTGACAGGGTCCGACGAGCAGTACTTC.

This chain links TRBV7-2 with TRBJ1-6, with a possible D match to TRBD1 (6 bases). CDR3 length: 14 amino acids. V was cut by 3 bases and J by 10 bases, with 13 bases left in between. The germline V gene has CDR1 SGHTA and CDR2 FQGNSA. The CDR3 is CASSFRGGGSPLHF. CDR3 DNA sequence: TGTGCCAGCAGCTTTCGAGGGGGTGGCTCACCCCTCCACTTT.

The table lists this clone with a count of one. The chain uses TRBV4-3 and TRBJ2-7, with D unresolved. Germline CDR1 LGHNA, CDR2 YSLEER. Between the trimmed V and J ends, which lost 5 bases and 6 bases, there was a span of 11 bases. CDR3 length: 12 residues. This CDR3 is CASSIQACEQYF. CDR3 bases: TGCGCCAGCAGCATACAAGCTTGCGAGCAGTACTTC.